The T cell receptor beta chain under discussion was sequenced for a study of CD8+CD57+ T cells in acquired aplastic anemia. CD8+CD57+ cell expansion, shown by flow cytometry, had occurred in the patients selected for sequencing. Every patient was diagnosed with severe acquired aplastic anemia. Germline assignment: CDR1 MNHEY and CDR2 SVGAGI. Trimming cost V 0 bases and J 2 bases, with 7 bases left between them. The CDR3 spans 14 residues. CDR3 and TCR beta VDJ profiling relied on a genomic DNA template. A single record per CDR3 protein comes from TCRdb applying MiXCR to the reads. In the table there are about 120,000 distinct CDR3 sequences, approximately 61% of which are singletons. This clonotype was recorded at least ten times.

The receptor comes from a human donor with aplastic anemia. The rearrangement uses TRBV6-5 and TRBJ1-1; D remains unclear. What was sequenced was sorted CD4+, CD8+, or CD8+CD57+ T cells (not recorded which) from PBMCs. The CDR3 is CASSYSTYNTEAFF. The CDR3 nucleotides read TGTGCCAGCAGTTACTCGACATACAACACTGAAGCTTTCTTT.